This TCR beta chain appears in the sequencing data of a study of siplizumab effects on memory and regulatory T cells. TCRdb's copy holds only in-frame clones and misses some; the assay was immunoSEQ multiplex PCR. The sample consists of 75,000 to 100,000 clones, just under 95% of them appearing once. CDR1 is MNHEY and CDR2 is SMNVEV in the germline V gene (reference sequence). This CDR3 has 15 amino acids. V was shortened by 2 bases and J by 1 base, with 9 bases between the two germline ends. The sequence came from a human donor in good health. The rearrangement joins TRBV27 to TRBJ2-4; possibly TRBD2 for D (5 bases). Sequencing was performed on non-Treg CD4+ T cells sorted from blood. The chain's CDR3 is CASSLVGVAKNIQYF. The CDR3 nucleotides are TGTGCCAGCAGTTTAGTGGGAGTGGCCAAAAACATTCAGTACTTC.